The 9 T cell receptor beta chains presented below share a single source sample, sequenced in a study of blood T cell repertoires in COVID-19. Data came from immunoSEQ multiplex PCR; TCRdb stores just in-frame clones and leaves some out. The profile shows fewer than 500,000 clones, roughly 87% of them singletons. Sequencing input: PBMCs or T cells enriched from blood (not recorded which). The receptors were sampled from a woman between 18 and 30 years old with acute COVID-19.

The chain employs TRBV12-2 and TRBJ1-6; TRBD1, the table's D call, lacks a check against the DNA. TRBV12-2 has pseudogene status. The CDR3 length is 16 residues. CDR3 in DNA: TGTGCAAGTCGCTTAGTTTCCCCGACAGGGCTGTCACCCCTCCACTTT. It codes for CASRLVSPTGLSPLHF.

The gene calls are TRBV6-5 and TRBJ2-5; 9 bases are shared with TRBD1. Trimming at V came to 7 bases and at J to 5 bases, leaving 5 bases not matched to a gene. Germline V gene lookup returns CDR1 MNHEY and CDR2 SVGAGI. The CDR3 consists of 13 residues. The CDR3 DNA is TGTGCCAGCAACAGGGGGCAGGGGGAGACCCAGTACTTC. Translated, it gives CASNRGQGETQYF.

V gene TRBV3-1 (or the pseudogene TRBV3-2) combines with J gene TRBJ2-7; 9 nucleotides agree with TRBD1. Per germline, CDR1 LGHDT and CDR2 YNNKEL (reference sequence). This CDR3 comprises 15 residues. J lost 2 bases, V lost 3 bases, and 5 bases had no gene match. Here the CDR3 DNA reads TGTGCCAGCAGCCACCGGGACAGGGTAACCTACGAGCAGTACTTC. Its protein is CASSHRDRVTYEQYF.

The chain has TRBV30 and TRBJ1-5; D might be TRBD1 (6 bases). Germline CDR1 and CDR2: GTSNPN and SVGIG (reference sequence). This CDR3 spans 14 amino acids. Trimming took off 8 bases at V and 0 bases at J, with 14 bases between the two ends. Here the CDR3 reads CAAEWGLSNQPQHF. The CDR3 DNA reads as TGTGCCGCGGAATGGGGGCTTAGCAATCAGCCCCAGCATTTT.

This clone came up a few times. This chain uses TRBV11-2 with TRBJ1-2; tentatively, D is TRBD1 (5 bases). The length of the CDR3 is 15 residues. CDR1 is SGHAT and CDR2 is FQNNGV in the germline V gene. The V and J ends lost 1 base and 0 bases respectively, with 9 bases between them. The CDR3 loop reads CASSLVAGTNYGYTF. CDR3 coding DNA: TGTGCCAGCAGCTTAGTGGCAGGGACTAACTATGGCTACACCTTC.

The chain employs TRBV10-3 and TRBJ2-2, with 9 bases fitting TRBD2. Germline V lookup: CDR1 ENHRY, CDR2 SYGVKD. Trimming took 11 bases from V and 2 from J; bases not matched to a gene: 9. The CDR3 runs 15 residues. The CDR3 sequence is CAAGSGGQNTGELFF. The CDR3 coding sequence is TGTGCCGCCGGAAGCGGGGGGCAAAACACCGGGGAGCTGTTTTTT.

The V gene is TRBV28, the J gene TRBJ1-3; no clear D. Germline V gene data show CDR1 as MDHEN and CDR2 as SYDVKM. There are 14 residues in the CDR3. V lost 7 bases to trimming and J lost 0 bases, with 10 bases between them. CDR3 nucleotide sequence: TGTGCCAGCAAGGAGGCCCTCTCTGGAAACACCATATATTTT. It specifies CASKEALSGNTIYF.

The chain is built from TRBV5-1 and TRBJ2-7; 14 bases map to TRBD2. With V trimmed by 1 base and J by 4 bases, 10 bases remained unmatched. CDR3 size: 18 residues. Germline V gives CDR1 SGHRS, CDR2 YFSETQ. As DNA, the CDR3 is TGCGCCAGCAGCTTGAGGTCGGGACTAGCGGGAGAAGAGTACGAGCAGTACTTC. The encoded protein is CASSLRSGLAGEEYEQYF.

The CDR3 loop is CATSGMQGGDTEAFF. Written as DNA, the CDR3 is TGTGCCACCTCAGGGATGCAGGGTGGAGACACTGAAGCTTTCTTT. The rearrangement uses TRBV19 and TRBJ1-1, with D tentatively TRBD1 (5 bases). Germline V gene data show CDR1 as LNHDA and CDR2 as SQIVND (reference sequence). Trimming took 10 bases from V and 3 from J, leaving 21 bases between them. The CDR3 length is 15 residues.